One and the same sample provided the 2 T cell receptor beta chains below, sequenced in a study of T cells in localized non-small cell lung cancer. The method was immunoSEQ multiplex PCR; TCRdb's version includes in-frame clones alone and lacks a portion of them. The repertoire has approximately 4,500 clones, around 30% of them found once; the top ten carry nearly 8.5%. Sequencing was performed on lung tumor tissue, taken before any cancer treatment. Every receptor here comes from a male donor at least 60 years old with stage I lung adenocarcinoma.

Comments on this clone: A junction end diverges from the germline sequence, so it may reflect a read error. The rearrangement links TRBV6-8 to TRBJ2-1, with unresolved D. Germline CDR1 and CDR2: MNHGY and SAAAGT. The CDR3 is 16 amino acids. The CDR3 region has the DNA TGTGCCATCAGTGTTGCCGGTGAGTTCTCCTACAATGAGCAGTTCTTC. This sequence encodes CAISVAGEFSYNEQFF.

This clone was counted between two and nine times. The chain carries TRBV6-8 and TRBJ2-6; D assignment may be TRBD1 or TRBD2 (5 bases each). The CDR3 is 15 residues long. Germline V CDR1 and CDR2: MNHGY, SAAAGT. V lost 5 bases and J 2 bases, leaving 10 bases between the germline ends. CDR3 protein: CASSDWGTGANVLTF. CDR3 coding DNA: TGTGCCAGCAGTGATTGGGGGACTGGGGCCAACGTCCTGACTTTC.